These 4 T cell receptor beta chains were all obtained from the same sample, sequenced in a study of cytomegalovirus exposure and HLA in healthy donors. The study ran its PCR with 60 Vbeta and 13 Jbeta primers. The repertoire was sequenced with immunoSEQ multiplex PCR; TCRdb's copy has only in-frame clones and lacks some. The profile covers under 300,000 clones, with 85% to 95% appearing a single time and about 1.5% taken by the ten largest. The source material was PBMCs. These receptors were taken from a girl aged 2-10 years in good health and CMV-seronegative.

This chain connects TRBV29-1 to TRBJ2-7; TRBD1 is a possible D gene (6 bases). Germline-derived CDR1 and CDR2 are SQVTM and ANQGSEA. Trimming removed 4 bases from V and 0 bases from J, with 16 bases in between. There are 15 residues in the CDR3. CDR3: CSVGDPGEPSYEQYF. DNA of the CDR3: TGCAGCGTTGGCGACCCAGGGGAACCCTCCTACGAGCAGTACTTC.

CDR3 amino acids: CASSLTGEIKSYEQYF. The CDR3 nucleotides read TGTGCCAGCAGTTTGACAGGGGAAATCAAATCCTACGAGCAGTACTTC. The chain links TRBV6-5 to TRBJ2-7; TRBD1 matches at 8 bases. The CDR3 is made up of 16 amino acids. Per germline, CDR1 MNHEY and CDR2 SVGAGI. The V gene end was trimmed by 4 bases and the J gene end by 1 base; junction bases not matched to a gene: 9.

The rearrangement links TRBV30 to TRBJ2-1; maybe TRBD1 (5 bases). V shed 4 bases and J shed 0 bases, with 10 bases lying between them. The CDR3 loop spans 14 amino acids. The germline V gene has CDR1 GTSNPN and CDR2 SVGIG (reference sequence). The CDR3: CAWNRQSSYNEQFF. The CDR3 nucleotides are TGTGCCTGGAACCGACAGAGCTCCTACAATGAGCAGTTCTTC.

In this sample, this clone turned up once. The rearrangement joins TRBV13 to TRBJ2-1; 10 bases map to TRBD2. The V segment lost 4 bases and the J segment 3 bases; nucleotides outside the gene matches: 12. This CDR3 contains 18 residues. Germline-derived CDR1 and CDR2 are PRHDT and FYEKMQ (reference sequence). In DNA, the CDR3 is TGTGCCAGCAGCTCAAAGGCTCTAGCGGGAGTAGGCTACAATGAGCAGTTCTTC. Translated, it gives CASSSKALAGVGYNEQFF. Full variable domain (outside the CDR3, taken from reference TRBV13 and TRBJ2-1): AAGVIQSPRHLIKEKRETATLKCYPIPRHDTVYWYQQGPGQDPQFLISFYEKMQSDKGSIPDRFSAQQFSDYHSELNMSSLELGDSALYFCASSSKALAGVGYNEQFFGPGTRLTVL.